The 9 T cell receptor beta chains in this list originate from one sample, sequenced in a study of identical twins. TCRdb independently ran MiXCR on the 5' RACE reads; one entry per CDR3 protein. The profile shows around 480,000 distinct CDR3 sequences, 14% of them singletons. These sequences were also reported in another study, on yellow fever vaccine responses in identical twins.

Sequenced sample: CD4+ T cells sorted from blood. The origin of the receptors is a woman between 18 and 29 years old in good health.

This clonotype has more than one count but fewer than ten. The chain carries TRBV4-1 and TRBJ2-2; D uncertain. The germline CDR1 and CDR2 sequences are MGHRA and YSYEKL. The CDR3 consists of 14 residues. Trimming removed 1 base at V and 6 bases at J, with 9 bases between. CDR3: CASSQAHPAGELFF. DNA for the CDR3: TGCGCCAGCAGCCAAGCGCATCCGGCCGGGGAGCTGTTTTTT.

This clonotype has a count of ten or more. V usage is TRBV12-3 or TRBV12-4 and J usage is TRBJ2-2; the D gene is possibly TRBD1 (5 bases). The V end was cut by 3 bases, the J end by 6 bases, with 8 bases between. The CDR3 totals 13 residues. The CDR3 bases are TGTGCCAGCAGTTTCACAGGAGCCGGGGAGCTGTTTTTT. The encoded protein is CASSFTGAGELFF.

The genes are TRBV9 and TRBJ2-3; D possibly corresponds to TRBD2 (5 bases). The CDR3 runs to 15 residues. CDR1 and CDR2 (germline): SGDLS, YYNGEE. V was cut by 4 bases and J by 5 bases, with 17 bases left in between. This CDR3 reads CASSIRTGSGDTQYF. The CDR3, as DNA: TGTGCCAGCAGCATCCGGACGGGGAGCGGAGATACGCAGTATTTT.

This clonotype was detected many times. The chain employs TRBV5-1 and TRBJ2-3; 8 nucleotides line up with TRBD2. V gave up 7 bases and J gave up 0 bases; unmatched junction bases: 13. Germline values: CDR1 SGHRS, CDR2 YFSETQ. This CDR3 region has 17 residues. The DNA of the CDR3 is TGCGCCAGCTCTACCGGGACTAGTCGACCTAGCACAGATACGCAGTATTTT. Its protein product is CASSTGTSRPSTDTQYF.

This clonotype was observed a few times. CDR3 sequence: CATSDFPRTSGYNEQFF. Here the CDR3 DNA reads TGTGCCACCAGTGATTTTCCCAGGACTAGCGGATACAATGAGCAGTTCTTC. The chain joins TRBV24-1 to TRBJ2-1; 10 positions match TRBD2. V shed 1 base and J 4 bases; nucleotides not matched to a gene: 6. CDR3 length equals 17 residues. The V gene's germline CDR1 is KGHDR and CDR2 SFDVKD.

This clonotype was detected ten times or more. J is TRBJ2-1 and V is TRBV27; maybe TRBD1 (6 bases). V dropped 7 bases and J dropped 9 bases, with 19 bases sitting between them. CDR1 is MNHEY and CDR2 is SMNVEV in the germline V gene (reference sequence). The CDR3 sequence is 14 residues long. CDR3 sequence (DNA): TGTGCCAGCAACCCGCGAGGGGGAGAGGTTGAGCAGTTCTTC. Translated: CASNPRGGEVEQFF.

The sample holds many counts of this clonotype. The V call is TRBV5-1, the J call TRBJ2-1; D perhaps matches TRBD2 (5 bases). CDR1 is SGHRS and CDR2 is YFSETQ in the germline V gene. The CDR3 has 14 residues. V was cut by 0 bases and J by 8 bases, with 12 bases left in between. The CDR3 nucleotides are TGCGCCAGCAGCTTGGCCAGGACTGTCGATGAGCAGTTCTTC. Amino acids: CASSLARTVDEQFF.

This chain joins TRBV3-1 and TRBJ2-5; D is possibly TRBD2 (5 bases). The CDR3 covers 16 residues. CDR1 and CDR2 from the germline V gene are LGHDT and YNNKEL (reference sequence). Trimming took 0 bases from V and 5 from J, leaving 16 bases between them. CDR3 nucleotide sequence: TGTGCCAGCAGCCAAGATCCCGGGGAAGTGTTGGAGACCCAGTACTTC. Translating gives CASSQDPGEVLETQYF.

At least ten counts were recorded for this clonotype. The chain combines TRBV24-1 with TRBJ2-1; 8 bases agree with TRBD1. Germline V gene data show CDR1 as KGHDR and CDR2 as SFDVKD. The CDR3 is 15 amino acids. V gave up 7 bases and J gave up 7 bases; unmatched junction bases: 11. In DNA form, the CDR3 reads TGTGCCACCAGCGAACAGGGGGTTAGGGCGAATGAGCAGTTCTTC. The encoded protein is CATSEQGVRANEQFF.